This TCR beta chain is drawn from a study of siplizumab effects on memory and regulatory T cells. Across the whole study: Paired mixed lymphocyte reactions used siplizumab at approximately 1 ug/mL or no drug. Study observations and caveats: Proof of suppressive function in proliferating Tregs from siplizumab cultures was not established. Naive T cells were seemingly more diverse than memory cells, and major contributions to the alloresponse seemed to be made by them.

Cells of the mixed lymphocyte reaction were cocultured at 37 degrees C for roughly 6 days. Approximately 10^5 TCR templates underwent assay in every sample. TCRdb's table, derived via immunoSEQ multiplex PCR, lists solely in-frame clones and lacks some. The sample carries 6,000 or so clones, roughly 38% recorded once. A word on this clone: The antigen is undetermined.

Source material: CFSE-low (dividing) CD8+ T cells sorted from an allogeneic mixed lymphocyte reaction. The clonotype comes from a human donor in good health; the cells came from an allogeneic mixed lymphocyte reaction.

The CDR3 DNA follows: TGTGCCAGCAGTTTATCGGGGATATGGACAGGGGTGGCAGATACGCAGTATTTT. It yields the protein CASSLSGIWTGVADTQYF. The chain employs TRBV27 and TRBJ2-3; 9 bases are a match to TRBD1. The V gene end was trimmed by 0 bases and the J gene end by 4 bases; junction bases not matched to a gene: 11. This CDR3 is built from 18 residues. Germline V lookup: CDR1 MNHEY, CDR2 SMNVEV (reference sequence).